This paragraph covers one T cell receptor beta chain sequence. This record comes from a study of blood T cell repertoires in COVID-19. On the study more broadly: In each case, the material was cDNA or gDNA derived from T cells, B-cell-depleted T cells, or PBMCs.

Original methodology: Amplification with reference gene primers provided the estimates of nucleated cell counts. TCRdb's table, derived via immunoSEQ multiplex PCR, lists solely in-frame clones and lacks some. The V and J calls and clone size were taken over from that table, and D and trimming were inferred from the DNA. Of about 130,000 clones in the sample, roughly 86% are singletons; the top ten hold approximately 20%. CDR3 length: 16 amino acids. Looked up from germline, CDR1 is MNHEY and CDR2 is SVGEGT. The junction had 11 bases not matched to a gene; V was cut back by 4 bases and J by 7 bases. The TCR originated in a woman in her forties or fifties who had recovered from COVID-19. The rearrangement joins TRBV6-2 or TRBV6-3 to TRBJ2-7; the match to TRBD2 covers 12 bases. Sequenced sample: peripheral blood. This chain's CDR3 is CASSSGTSGFLWEQYF. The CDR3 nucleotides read TGTGCCAGCAGTTCCGGGACTAGCGGGTTTCTCTGGGAGCAGTACTTC.